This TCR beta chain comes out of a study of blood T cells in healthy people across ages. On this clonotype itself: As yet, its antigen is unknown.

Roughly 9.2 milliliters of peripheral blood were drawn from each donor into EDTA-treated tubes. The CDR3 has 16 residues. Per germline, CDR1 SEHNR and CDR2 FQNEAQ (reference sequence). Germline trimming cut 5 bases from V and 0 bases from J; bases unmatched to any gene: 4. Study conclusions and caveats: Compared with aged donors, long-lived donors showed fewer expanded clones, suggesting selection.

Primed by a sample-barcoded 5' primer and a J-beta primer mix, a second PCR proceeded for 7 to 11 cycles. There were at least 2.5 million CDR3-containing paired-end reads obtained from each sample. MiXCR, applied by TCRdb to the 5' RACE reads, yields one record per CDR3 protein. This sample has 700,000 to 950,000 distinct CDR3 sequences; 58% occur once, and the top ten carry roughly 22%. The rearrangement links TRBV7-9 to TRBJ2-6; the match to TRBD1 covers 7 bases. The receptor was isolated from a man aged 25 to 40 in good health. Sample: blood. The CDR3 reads CASSLQGDSGANVLTF. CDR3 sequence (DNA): TGTGCCAGCAGCCTCCAGGGGGACTCTGGGGCCAACGTCCTGACTTTC.